This passage covers 12 T cell receptor beta chains from one sample sequenced in a study of cytomegalovirus exposure and HLA in healthy donors. PCR involved 60 Vbeta and 13 Jbeta primers. Here immunoSEQ multiplex PCR was the method, and the copy in TCRdb shows in-frame clones only, minus some. The sample has approximately 120,000 clones, roughly 80% seen once. The sequenced sample consisted of PBMCs. Receptors originate from a female donor in good health and CMV-seronegative.

This chain joins TRBV2 and TRBJ1-1; D not resolved. V lost 8 bases and J 4 bases, leaving 5 bases between the germline ends. Germline V gives CDR1 SNHLY, CDR2 FYNNEI. The CDR3 loop spans 10 amino acids. The CDR3 sequence is CASVGTEAFF. The DNA of the CDR3 is TGTGCCAGCGTCGGCACTGAAGCTTTCTTT.

The chain couples TRBV10-3 to TRBJ1-2, with D maybe TRBD1 (5 bases). The length of the CDR3 is 13 residues. The germline V and J ends were trimmed by 7 bases and 4 bases, with 13 bases remaining between them. CDR1 is ENHRY and CDR2 is SYGVKD in the germline V gene. CDR3 coding DNA: TGTGCCATCAACGATCAGGGCCGCTATGGCTACACCTTC. This encodes CAINDQGRYGYTF.

The chain has TRBV7-2 and TRBJ2-1; 9 bases agree with TRBD2. The germline gives CDR1 SGHTA, CDR2 FQGNSA. The CDR3 runs 17 residues. J lost 7 bases, V lost 5 bases, and 15 bases had no gene match. CDR3 in DNA: TGTGCCAGCAGCGCCTCAGGGCGGGGGGGGTTTACAAATGAGCAGTTCTTC. This codes for CASSASGRGGFTNEQFF.

The chain joins TRBV6-1 to TRBJ1-2; D is possibly TRBD1 (5 bases). V was clipped by 4 bases and J by 5 bases, with 14 bases between them. Germline V gives CDR1 MNHNS, CDR2 SASEGT. This CDR3 contains 14 residues. The CDR3 protein is CASSVSQGSYGYTF. CDR3 nucleotides: TGTGCCAGCAGTGTTAGCCAGGGAAGTTATGGCTACACCTTC.

The chain joins TRBV9 to TRBJ2-3, with no clear D. The germline V and J ends were trimmed by 3 bases and 1 base, with 6 bases remaining between them. In germline, CDR1 is SGDLS, CDR2 YYNGEE. The CDR3 sequence is 13 residues long. CDR3 nucleotides: TGTGCCAGCAGCGCTAGTGGCACAGATACGCAGTATTTT. Translation: CASSASGTDTQYF.

The rearrangement uses TRBV6-5 and TRBJ2-3; possible D gene TRBD2, 5 bases. This CDR3 comprises 13 residues. Trimming removed 0 bases at V and 6 bases at J, with 7 bases between. Germline V lookup: CDR1 MNHEY, CDR2 SVGAGI. DNA of the CDR3: TGTGCCAGCAGTTACTCGCCGGGGGATACGCAGTATTTT. It is translated as CASSYSPGDTQYF.

The chain carries TRBV27 and TRBJ2-7; 7 nucleotides line up with TRBD1. With V trimmed by 0 bases and J by 2 bases, 4 bases remained unmatched. This CDR3 comprises 15 residues. CDR1 is MNHEY and CDR2 is SMNVEV in the germline V gene (reference sequence). Written as DNA, the CDR3 is TGTGCCAGCAGTTTATCGAGGACAGGTACCTACGAGCAGTACTTC. Its translation: CASSLSRTGTYEQYF.

The rearrangement joins TRBV19 to TRBJ1-2, with 7 bases matching TRBD1. V lost 10 bases and J lost 7; bases outside the gene matches: 24. This CDR3 region has 17 residues. The germline V gene has CDR1 LNHDA and CDR2 SQIVND (reference sequence). The CDR3 nucleotides are TGTGCCACCGCCGGGGACGACAGGGAGAGCCCATCTCCTGGCTACACCTTC. Its protein is CATAGDDRESPSPGYTF.

With respect to this clone: The sample holds other DNA sequences that translate to the same CDR3. This chain links TRBV9 with TRBJ2-3; D may be TRBD1 (6 bases). Deletions cut 0 bases from V and 1 base from J, with 9 bases between. The CDR3 is made up of 15 amino acids. Germline-derived CDR1 and CDR2 are SGDLS and YYNGEE. The CDR3 protein is CASSVGGGGTDTQYF. The CDR3 region has the DNA TGTGCCAGCAGCGTAGGAGGGGGTGGCACAGATACGCAGTATTTT.

This chain links TRBV7-8 with TRBJ2-3; D unclear. V lost 1 base, J lost 5 bases, and 10 bases lay in between. The CDR3 totals 14 residues. In germline, CDR1 is SGHVS, CDR2 FQNEAQ. The DNA for the CDR3 is TGTGCCAGCAGCTTAGGGGCTACGCAAGATACGCAGTATTTT. Its protein is CASSLGATQDTQYF.

This clone was found once. The chain joins TRBV7-3 to TRBJ2-5; the D is unclear. The germline V and J ends were trimmed by 0 bases and 2 bases, with 4 bases remaining between them. The CDR3 loop spans 13 amino acids. Germline values: CDR1 SGHTA, CDR2 FQGTGA. CDR3 loop: CASSLTRQETQYF. Written as DNA, the CDR3 is TGTGCCAGCAGCTTAACCAGACAAGAGACCCAGTACTTC.

This clone came up a few times. This rearrangement joins TRBV4-1 to TRBJ2-2; TRBD1 aligns across 7 bases. This CDR3 has 15 amino acids. Germline CDR1 and CDR2: MGHRA and YSYEKL. V gave up 7 bases and J gave up 1 base; unmatched junction bases: 6. CDR3 loop: CASTWQGVNTGELFF. The CDR3 coding sequence is TGCGCCAGCACGTGGCAGGGGGTGAACACCGGGGAGCTGTTTTTT.